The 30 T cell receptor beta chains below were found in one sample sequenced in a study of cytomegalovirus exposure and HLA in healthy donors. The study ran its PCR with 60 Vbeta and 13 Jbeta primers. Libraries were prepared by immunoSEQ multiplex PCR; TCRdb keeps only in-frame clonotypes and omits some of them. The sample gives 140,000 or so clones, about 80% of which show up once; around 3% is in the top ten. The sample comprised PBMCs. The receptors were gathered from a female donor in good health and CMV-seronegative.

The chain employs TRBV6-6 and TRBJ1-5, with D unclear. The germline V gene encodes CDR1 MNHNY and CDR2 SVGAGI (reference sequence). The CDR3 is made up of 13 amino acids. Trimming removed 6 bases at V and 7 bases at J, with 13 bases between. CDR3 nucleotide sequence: TGTGCCAGCAGCTCCCTCGCCGGGCAGCCCCAGCATTTT. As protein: CASSSLAGQPQHF.

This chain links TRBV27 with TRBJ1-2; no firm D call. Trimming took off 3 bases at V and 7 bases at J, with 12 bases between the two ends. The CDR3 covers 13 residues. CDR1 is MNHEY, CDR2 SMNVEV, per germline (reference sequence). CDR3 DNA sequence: TGTGCCAGCAGTTTCGAGGGAAGAGGTGGCTACACCTTC. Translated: CASSFEGRGGYTF.

The DNA of the CDR3 is TGCGCCAGCAGTGAGTCGGGACAGGGAAATTCCTACGAGCAGTACTTC. It encodes CASSESGQGNSYEQYF. The chain recombines TRBV10-1 with TRBJ2-7; 9 positions match TRBD1. V shed 0 bases, J shed 1 base, and the junction held 4 bases outside the gene matches. CDR3 length equals 16 residues. Germline V gene lookup returns CDR1 WNHNN and CDR2 SYGVQD (reference sequence).

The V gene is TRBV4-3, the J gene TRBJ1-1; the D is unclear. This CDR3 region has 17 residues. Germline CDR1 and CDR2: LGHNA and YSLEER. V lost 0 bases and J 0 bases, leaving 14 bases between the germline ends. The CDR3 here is CASSQEVLSALNTEAFF. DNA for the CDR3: TGCGCCAGCAGCCAAGAAGTTCTTTCCGCGTTGAACACTGAAGCTTTCTTT.

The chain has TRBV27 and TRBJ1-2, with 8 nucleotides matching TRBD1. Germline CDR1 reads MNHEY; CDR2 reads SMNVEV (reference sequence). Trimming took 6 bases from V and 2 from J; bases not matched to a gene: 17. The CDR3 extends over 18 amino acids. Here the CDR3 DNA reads TGTGCCAGCAGCCTAAGGTTGGACAGGGCTTATAGGAACTATGGCTACACCTTC. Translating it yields CASSLRLDRAYRNYGYTF.

Here the CDR3 reads CASSLSRGSGGNTIYF. CDR3 in DNA: TGTGCCAGCAGCTTATCCCGGGGAAGTGGTGGAAACACCATATATTTT. This rearrangement joins TRBV7-8 to TRBJ1-3; D uncertain. Trimming took 2 bases from V and 3 from J, leaving 14 bases between them. CDR3 length equals 16 residues. Germline V gene lookup returns CDR1 SGHVS and CDR2 FQNEAQ.

The CDR3 is CASSSYAEAFF. CDR3 bases: TGTGCCAGCAGCTCGTATGCTGAAGCTTTCTTT. The V gene is TRBV13, the J gene TRBJ1-1; no firm D call. Trimming took off 4 bases at V and 6 bases at J, with 6 bases between the two ends. The CDR3 is made up of 11 amino acids. CDR1 is PRHDT and CDR2 is FYEKMQ in the germline V gene (reference sequence).

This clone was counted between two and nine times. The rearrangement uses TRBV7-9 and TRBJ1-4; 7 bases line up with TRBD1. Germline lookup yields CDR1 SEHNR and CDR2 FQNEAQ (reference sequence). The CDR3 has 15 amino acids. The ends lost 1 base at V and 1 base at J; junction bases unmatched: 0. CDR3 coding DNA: TGTGCCAGCAGCTTAGGGGACAGAACTAATGAAAAACTGTTTTTT. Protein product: CASSLGDRTNEKLFF.

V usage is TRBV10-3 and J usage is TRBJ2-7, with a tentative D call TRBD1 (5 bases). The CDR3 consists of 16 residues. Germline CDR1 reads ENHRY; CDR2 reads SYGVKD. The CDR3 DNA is TGTGACCTACCCCCCGCGAGTAGGGGCACAGCATACGAGCAGTACTTC. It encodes CDLPPASRGTAYEQYF.

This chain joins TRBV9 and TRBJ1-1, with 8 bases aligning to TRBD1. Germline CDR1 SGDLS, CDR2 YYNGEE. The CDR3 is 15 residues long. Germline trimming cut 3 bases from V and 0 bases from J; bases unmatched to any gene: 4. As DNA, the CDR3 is TGTGCCAGCAGCGCCAACAGGGGGTTGAACACTGAAGCTTTCTTT. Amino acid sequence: CASSANRGLNTEAFF.

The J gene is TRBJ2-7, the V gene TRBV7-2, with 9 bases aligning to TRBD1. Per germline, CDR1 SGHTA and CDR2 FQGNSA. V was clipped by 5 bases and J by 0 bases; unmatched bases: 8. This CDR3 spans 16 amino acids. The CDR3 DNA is TGTGCCAGCAGCGATCCCGGGACAGGGTCCTCCTACGAGCAGTACTTC. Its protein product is CASSDPGTGSSYEQYF.

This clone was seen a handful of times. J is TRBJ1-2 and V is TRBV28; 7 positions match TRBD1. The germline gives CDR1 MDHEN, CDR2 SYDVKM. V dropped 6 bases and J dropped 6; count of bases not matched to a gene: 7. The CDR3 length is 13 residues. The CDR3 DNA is TGTGCCAGCAGATCTACAGGGGAGGATGGCTACACCTTC. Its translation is CASRSTGEDGYTF.

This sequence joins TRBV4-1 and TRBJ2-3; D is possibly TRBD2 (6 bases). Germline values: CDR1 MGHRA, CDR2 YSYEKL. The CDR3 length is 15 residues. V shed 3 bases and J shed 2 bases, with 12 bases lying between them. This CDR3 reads CASSHRRGPTDTQYF. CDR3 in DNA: TGCGCCAGCAGCCACCGGCGGGGACCCACAGATACGCAGTATTTT.

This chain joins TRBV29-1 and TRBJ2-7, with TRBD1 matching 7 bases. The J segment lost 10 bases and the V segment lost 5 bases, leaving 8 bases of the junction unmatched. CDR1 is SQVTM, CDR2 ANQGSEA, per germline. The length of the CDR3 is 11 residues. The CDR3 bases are TGCAGCGTTTGGGGGACAGCCCGCCAGTACTTC. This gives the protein CSVWGTARQYF.

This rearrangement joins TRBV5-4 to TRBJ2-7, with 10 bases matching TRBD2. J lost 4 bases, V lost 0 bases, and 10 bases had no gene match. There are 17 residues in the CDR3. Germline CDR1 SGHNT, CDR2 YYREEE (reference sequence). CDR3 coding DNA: TGTGCCAGCAGCTTGGCAGCGGGGGGGCCTTTGAGTTACGAGCAGTACTTC. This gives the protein CASSLAAGGPLSYEQYF.

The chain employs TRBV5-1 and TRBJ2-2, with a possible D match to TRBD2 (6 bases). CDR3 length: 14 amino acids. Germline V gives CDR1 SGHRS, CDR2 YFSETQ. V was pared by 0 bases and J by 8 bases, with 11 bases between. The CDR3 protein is CASSLGLVSGELFF. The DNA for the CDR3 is TGCGCCAGCAGCTTGGGACTAGTTTCAGGGGAGCTGTTTTTT.

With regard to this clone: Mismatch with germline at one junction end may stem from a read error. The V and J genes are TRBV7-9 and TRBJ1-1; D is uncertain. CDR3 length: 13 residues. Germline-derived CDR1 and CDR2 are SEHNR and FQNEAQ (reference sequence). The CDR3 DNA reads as TGTTCCAGCAGCTTCTTACGGGATCCTGAAGCTTTCTTT. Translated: CSSSFLRDPEAFF. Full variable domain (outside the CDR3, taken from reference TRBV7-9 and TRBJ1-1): DTGVSQNPRHKITKRGQNVTFRCDPISEHNRLYWYRQTLGQGPEFLTYFQNEAQLEKSRLLSDRFSAERPKGSFSTLEIQRTEQGDSAMYLCSSSFLRDPEAFFGQGTRLTVV.

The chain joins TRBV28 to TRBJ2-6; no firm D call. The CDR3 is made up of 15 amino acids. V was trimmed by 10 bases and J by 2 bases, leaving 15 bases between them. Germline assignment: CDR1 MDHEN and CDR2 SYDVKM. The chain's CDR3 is CATSFRLPGANVLTF. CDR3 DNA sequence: TGTGCCACCTCCTTCAGGTTACCTGGGGCCAACGTCCTGACTTTC.

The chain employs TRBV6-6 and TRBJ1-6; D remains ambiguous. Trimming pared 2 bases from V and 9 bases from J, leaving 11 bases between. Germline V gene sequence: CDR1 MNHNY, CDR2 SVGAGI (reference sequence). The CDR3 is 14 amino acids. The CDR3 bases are TGTGCCAGCAGTTACGAGGACTTAGGTTCACCCCTCCACTTT. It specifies CASSYEDLGSPLHF.

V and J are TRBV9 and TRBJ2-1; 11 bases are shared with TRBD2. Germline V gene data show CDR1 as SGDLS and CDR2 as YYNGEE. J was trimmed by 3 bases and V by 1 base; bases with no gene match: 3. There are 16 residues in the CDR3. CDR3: CASSVYLAGGYNEQFF. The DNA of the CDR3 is TGTGCCAGCAGCGTATACCTAGCGGGGGGCTACAATGAGCAGTTCTTC.

The CDR3 loop is CASSHGRAEAFF. As DNA, the CDR3 is TGCGCCAGCAGCCACGGGAGGGCTGAAGCTTTCTTT. The chain carries TRBV4-1 and TRBJ1-1; D ambiguous. V shed 3 bases and J shed 6 bases, with 8 bases lying between them. Germline V gene data show CDR1 as MGHRA and CDR2 as YSYEKL. CDR3 length: 12 amino acids.

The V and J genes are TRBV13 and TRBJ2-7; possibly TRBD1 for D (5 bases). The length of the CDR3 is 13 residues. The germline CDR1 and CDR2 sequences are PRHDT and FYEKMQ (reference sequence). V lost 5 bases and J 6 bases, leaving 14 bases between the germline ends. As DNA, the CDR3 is TGTGCCAGCAGCGAAAGCAGGGCCCTCGAGCAGTACTTC. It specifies CASSESRALEQYF.

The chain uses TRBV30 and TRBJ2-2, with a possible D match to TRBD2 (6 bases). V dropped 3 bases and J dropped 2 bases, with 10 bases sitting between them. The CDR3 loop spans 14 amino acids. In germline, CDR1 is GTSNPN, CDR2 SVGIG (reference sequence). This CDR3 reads CAWSPSVNTGELFF. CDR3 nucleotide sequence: TGTGCCTGGAGCCCTAGCGTTAACACCGGGGAGCTGTTTTTT.

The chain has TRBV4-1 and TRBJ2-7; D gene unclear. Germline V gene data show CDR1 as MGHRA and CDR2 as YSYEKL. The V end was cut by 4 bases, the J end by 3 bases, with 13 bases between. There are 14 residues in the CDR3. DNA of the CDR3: TGCGCCAGCAGCCCTTTCCAGCGCAGCTACGAGCAGTACTTC. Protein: CASSPFQRSYEQYF.

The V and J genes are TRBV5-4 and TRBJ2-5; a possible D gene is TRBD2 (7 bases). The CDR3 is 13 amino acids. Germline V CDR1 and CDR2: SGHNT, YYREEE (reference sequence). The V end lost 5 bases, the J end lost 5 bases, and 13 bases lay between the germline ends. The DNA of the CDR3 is TGTGCCAGCAGGGCCAGGGGAGGGGAGACCCAGTACTTC. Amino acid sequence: CASRARGGETQYF. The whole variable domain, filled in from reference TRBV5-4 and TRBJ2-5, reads ETGVTQSPTHLIKTRGQQVTLRCSSQSGHNTVSWYQQALGQGPQFIFQYYREEENGRGNFPPRFSGLQFPNYSSELNVNALELDDSALYLCASRARGGETQYFGPGTRLLVL.

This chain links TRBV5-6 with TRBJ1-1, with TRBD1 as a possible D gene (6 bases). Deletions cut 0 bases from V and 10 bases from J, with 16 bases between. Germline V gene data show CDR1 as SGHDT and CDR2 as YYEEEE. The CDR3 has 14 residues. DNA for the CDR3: TGTGCCAGCAGCTTGGTAAGAGGGAGAGGGGGAGCTTTCTTT. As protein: CASSLVRGRGGAFF.

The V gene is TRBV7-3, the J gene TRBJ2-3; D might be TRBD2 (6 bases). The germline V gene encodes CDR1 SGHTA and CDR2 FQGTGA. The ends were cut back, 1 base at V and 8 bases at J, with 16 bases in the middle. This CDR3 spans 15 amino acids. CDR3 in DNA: TGTGCCAGCAGCTTAAGCACTTCGCTGGAGGGTACGCAGTATTTT. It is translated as CASSLSTSLEGTQYF.

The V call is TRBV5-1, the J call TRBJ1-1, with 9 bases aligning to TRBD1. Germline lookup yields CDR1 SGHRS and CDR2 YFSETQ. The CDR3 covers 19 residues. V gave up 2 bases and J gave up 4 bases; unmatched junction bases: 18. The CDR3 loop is CASSFWASRGQGRSTEAFF. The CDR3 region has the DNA TGCGCCAGCAGCTTTTGGGCGTCACGGGGACAGGGAAGAAGCACTGAAGCTTTCTTT.

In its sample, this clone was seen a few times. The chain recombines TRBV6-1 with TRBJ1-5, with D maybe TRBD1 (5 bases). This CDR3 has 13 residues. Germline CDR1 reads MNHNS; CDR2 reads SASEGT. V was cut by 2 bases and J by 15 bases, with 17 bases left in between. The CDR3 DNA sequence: TGTGCCAGCAGTGAACACCCTCGCAGGGTGAGGCATTTT. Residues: CASSEHPRRVRHF.

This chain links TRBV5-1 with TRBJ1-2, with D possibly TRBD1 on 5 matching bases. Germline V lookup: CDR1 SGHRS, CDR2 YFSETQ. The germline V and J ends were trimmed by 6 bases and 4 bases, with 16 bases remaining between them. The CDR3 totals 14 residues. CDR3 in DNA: TGCGCCAGCACCCCCGGAGGGGAGCTCTATGGCTACACCTTC. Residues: CASTPGGELYGYTF. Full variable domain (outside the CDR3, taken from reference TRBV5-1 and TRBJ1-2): KAGVTQTPRYLIKTRGQQVTLSCSPISGHRSVSWYQQTPGQGLQFLFEYFSETQRNKGNFPGRFSGRQFSNSRSEMNVSTLELGDSALYLCASTPGGELYGYTFGSGTRLTVV.